The clone carrying this TCR beta chain was seen ten or more times. The target antigen is unknown. Busulfan-fludarabine conditioning, marrow transplant, and cyclophosphamide on days +3 and +4 were administered. Repertoires were generated with immunoSEQ multiplex PCR, while TCRdb's copy carries only in-frame clones and drops some. The record shows 2,300 or so clones for this sample, with no singletons present. The data originate from a study of T cells after posttransplantation cyclophosphamide. Findings of the study overall: Donor-recipient repertoire similarity was low at 1-2 months, rising over year one. Skin or GI-infiltrating T cells shared few TRB sequences with blood. Recipient CMV seropositivity and CMV reactivation strongly tracked TRB clonality.

The specimen comprised PBMCs, sampled after an allogeneic stem cell transplant with post-transplant cyclophosphamide. The receptor comes from a female patient aged 60 to 70 who received an allogeneic stem cell transplant from an unrelated donor, was CMV-positive, and had acute GVHD only. Some T cells may possibly be graft donor cells.

The CDR3 sequence: CASIPDRSTDTQYF. The DNA of the CDR3 is TGTGCCAGTATCCCGGACAGAAGCACAGATACGCAGTATTTT. V gene TRBV28 combines with J gene TRBJ2-3; TRBD1 might be the D (6 bases). The CDR3 runs 14 residues. Germline CDR1 is MDHEN and CDR2 is SYDVKM. Trimming stripped 9 bases from V and 0 bases from J, with 13 bases between.